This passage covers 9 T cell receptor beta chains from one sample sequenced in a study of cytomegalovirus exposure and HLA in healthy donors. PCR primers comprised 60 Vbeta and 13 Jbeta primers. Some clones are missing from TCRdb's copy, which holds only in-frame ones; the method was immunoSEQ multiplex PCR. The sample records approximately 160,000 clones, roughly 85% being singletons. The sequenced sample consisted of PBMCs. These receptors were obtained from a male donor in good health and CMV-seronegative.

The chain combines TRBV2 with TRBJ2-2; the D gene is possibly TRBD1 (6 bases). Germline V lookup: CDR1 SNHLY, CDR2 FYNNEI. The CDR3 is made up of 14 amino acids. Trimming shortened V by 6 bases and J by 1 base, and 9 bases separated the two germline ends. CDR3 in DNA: TGTGCCAGCAGGGGGGCCGTGAACACCGGGGAGCTGTTTTTT. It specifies CASRGAVNTGELFF.

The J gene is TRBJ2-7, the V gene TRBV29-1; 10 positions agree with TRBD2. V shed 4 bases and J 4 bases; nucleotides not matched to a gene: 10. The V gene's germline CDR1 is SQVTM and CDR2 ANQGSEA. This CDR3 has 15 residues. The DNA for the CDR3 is TGCAGCGTTGCTTTCTCTAGCGGGGGTCTTTACGAGCAGTACTTC. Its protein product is CSVAFSSGGLYEQYF.

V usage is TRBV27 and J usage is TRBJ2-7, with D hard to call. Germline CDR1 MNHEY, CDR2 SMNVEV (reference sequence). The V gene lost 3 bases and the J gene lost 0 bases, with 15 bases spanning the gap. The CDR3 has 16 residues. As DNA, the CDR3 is TGTGCCAGCAGTTTTTTGTCGACTTCCAACTCCTACGAGCAGTACTTC. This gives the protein CASSFLSTSNSYEQYF.

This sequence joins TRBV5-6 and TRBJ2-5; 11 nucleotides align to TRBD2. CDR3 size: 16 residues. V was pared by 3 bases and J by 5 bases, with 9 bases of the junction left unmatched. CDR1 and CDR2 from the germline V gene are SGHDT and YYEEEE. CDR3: CASSSGLAGPGETQYF. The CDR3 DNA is TGTGCCAGCAGCTCTGGACTAGCGGGCCCGGGGGAGACCCAGTACTTC.

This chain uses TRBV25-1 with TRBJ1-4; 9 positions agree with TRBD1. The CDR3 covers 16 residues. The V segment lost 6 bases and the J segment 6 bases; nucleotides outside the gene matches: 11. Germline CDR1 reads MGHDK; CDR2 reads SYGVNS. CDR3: CASSEAEDRGYEKLFF. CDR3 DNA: TGTGCCAGCAGCGAGGCCGAGGACAGGGGATATGAAAAACTGTTTTTT.

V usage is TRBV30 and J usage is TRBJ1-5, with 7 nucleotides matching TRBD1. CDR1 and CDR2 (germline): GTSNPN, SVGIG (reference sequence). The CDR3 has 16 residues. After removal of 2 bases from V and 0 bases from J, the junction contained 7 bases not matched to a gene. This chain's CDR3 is CAWSLASGGSNQPQHF. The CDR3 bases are TGTGCCTGGAGTTTAGCGTCAGGGGGTAGCAATCAGCCCCAGCATTTT.

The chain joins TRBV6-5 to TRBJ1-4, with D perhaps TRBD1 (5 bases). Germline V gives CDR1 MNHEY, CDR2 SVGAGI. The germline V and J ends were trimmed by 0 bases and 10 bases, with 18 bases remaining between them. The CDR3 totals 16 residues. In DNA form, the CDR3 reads TGTGCCAGCAGTTACTCAGGGGCAGGGTCTAAGGGAAAACTGTTTTTT. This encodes CASSYSGAGSKGKLFF.

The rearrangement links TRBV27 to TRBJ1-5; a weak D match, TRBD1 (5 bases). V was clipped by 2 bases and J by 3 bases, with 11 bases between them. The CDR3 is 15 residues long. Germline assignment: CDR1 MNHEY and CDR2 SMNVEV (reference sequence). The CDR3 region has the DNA TGTGCCAGCAGTTTAGTGGGGCTCGACAATCAGCCCCAGCATTTT. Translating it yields CASSLVGLDNQPQHF.

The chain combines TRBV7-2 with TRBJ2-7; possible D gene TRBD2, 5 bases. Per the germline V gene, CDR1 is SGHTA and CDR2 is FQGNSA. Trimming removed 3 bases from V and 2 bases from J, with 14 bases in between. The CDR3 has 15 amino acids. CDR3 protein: CASSLSVRGPYEQYF. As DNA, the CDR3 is TGTGCCAGCAGCTTGAGCGTGAGAGGGCCCTACGAGCAGTACTTC.